The entry below describes one TCR beta chain. Profiled with immunoSEQ multiplex PCR; TCRdb holds only in-frame clones, not every one. The sample includes about 79,000 clones, 60% to 65% of them seen just once. This record comes from a study of shared clonotypes between healthy human individuals. Recent vaccinations or acute infections were absent in the healthy HIV-negative adult donors. The CDR3 has 16 amino acids. The junction had 10 bases not matched to a gene; V was cut back by 6 bases and J by 3 bases. This receptor was taken from a young man in good health. The sequenced material came from memory CD8+ T cells sorted from blood. Stated subset: CD45RO+ cells pooled with CCR7-negative TemRA cells. V usage is TRBV23-1 and J usage is TRBJ1-5, with 8 bases lining up with TRBD1. TRBV23-1 is classed as an ORF, of uncertain function. For the CDR3, the DNA is TGCGCCAGCAGATCCGACCGGGACAGGAACAATCAGCCCCAGCATTTT. As protein: CASRSDRDRNNQPQHF.